One and the same sample provided the 13 T cell receptor beta chains below, sequenced in a study of CD8 T cells in ankylosing spondylitis. TCRdb ran MiXCR on the 5' RACE reads and lists one entry per CDR3 protein. The sample contains fewer than 200,000 distinct CDR3 sequences, 15% to 20% of which appear only once. Sequences were obtained from blood, either unsorted or a sorted T cell fraction (not recorded which). The receptors were gathered from a male donor with ankylosing spondylitis or in good health (not recorded which).

This clonotype was detected ten times or more. The chain couples TRBV28 to TRBJ2-3, with 12 bases that match TRBD2. The CDR3 length is 16 residues. J lost 4 bases, V lost 7 bases, and 9 bases had no gene match. Germline V CDR1 and CDR2: MDHEN, SYDVKM. The DNA for the CDR3 is TGTGCCAGCACCCTGTCGACTAGCGGGAGCCCAGATACGCAGTATTTT. It translates to CASTLSTSGSPDTQYF.

The table lists this clonotype with a few counts. The chain links TRBV29-1 to TRBJ1-2; 8 nucleotides agree with TRBD1. The CDR3 extends over 13 amino acids. Germline CDR1 and CDR2: SQVTM and ANQGSEA. V shed 5 bases, J shed 6 bases, and the junction held 8 bases outside the gene matches. CDR3 sequence (DNA): TGCAGCGTTAATCGACAGGGGATGGATGGCTACACCTTC. It specifies CSVNRQGMDGYTF.

The chain is built from TRBV5-1 and TRBJ1-4; D gene unclear. CDR1 is SGHRS, CDR2 YFSETQ, per germline. The CDR3 extends over 17 amino acids. V lost 0 bases, J lost 0 bases, and 12 bases lay in between. CDR3 loop: CASSLGRTGATNEKLFF. The DNA for the CDR3 is TGCGCCAGCAGCTTGGGGAGGACCGGTGCAACTAATGAAAAACTGTTTTTT.

V and J are TRBV10-3 and TRBJ1-2; 9 nucleotides match TRBD1. V was pared by 6 bases and J by 5 bases, with 10 bases of the junction left unmatched. CDR1 ENHRY and CDR2 SYGVKD come from the germline V gene. CDR3 length equals 15 residues. The CDR3 DNA follows: TGTGCCATCAGCGACGGGACAGGGTTTTCGTATGGCTACACCTTC. This codes for CAISDGTGFSYGYTF.

This clonotype came up many times. The chain joins TRBV20-1 to TRBJ2-2, with 9 bases matching TRBD2. Germline V gene data show CDR1 as DFQATT and CDR2 as SNEGSKA (reference sequence). This CDR3 has 17 amino acids. V lost 1 base, J lost 0 bases, and 6 bases stayed unmatched. CDR3 residues: CSARVATSGANTGELFF. As DNA, the CDR3 is TGCAGTGCTAGAGTAGCGACTAGCGGTGCGAACACCGGGGAGCTGTTTTTT.

This clonotype was observed a handful of times. The V and J genes are TRBV29-1 and TRBJ2-7; D unresolved. V lost 6 bases to trimming and J lost 1 base, with 16 bases between them. The CDR3 is made up of 14 amino acids. Germline V gives CDR1 SQVTM, CDR2 ANQGSEA. CDR3 coding DNA: TGCAGCGTCGACCCCGACCGGGCATCCTACGAGCAGTACTTC. Translated, it gives CSVDPDRASYEQYF.

This clonotype appeared a few times. The CDR3 reads CASSSTGGENTEAFF. The CDR3 DNA follows: TGTGCCAGCAGTTCGACAGGCGGCGAGAACACTGAAGCTTTCTTT. This sequence joins TRBV7-3 and TRBJ1-1, with D perhaps matching TRBD1 (6 bases). Trimming stripped 6 bases from V and 1 base from J, with 15 bases between. Germline-derived CDR1 and CDR2 are SGHTA and FQGTGA. This CDR3 has 15 residues.

This clonotype appeared a few times. V gene TRBV20-1 combines with J gene TRBJ1-6; maybe TRBD1 (6 bases). This CDR3 is built from 15 residues. Deletions cut 5 bases from V and 10 bases from J, with 21 bases between. Per germline, CDR1 DFQATT and CDR2 SNEGSKA (reference sequence). The CDR3 DNA reads TGCAGTGCTCACCCAGGCGGGGGGGCGCAATCACCCCTCCACTTT. The encoded protein is CSAHPGGGAQSPLHF.

In this sample, this clonotype turned up a few times. The J gene is TRBJ2-2, the V gene TRBV5-4, with D unresolved. Trimming took 3 bases from V and 4 from J, leaving 7 bases between them. CDR3 length: 13 residues. The germline gives CDR1 SGHNT, CDR2 YYREEE (reference sequence). Written as DNA, the CDR3 is TGTGCCAGCAGCTGGGGTGTCACCGGGGAGCTGTTTTTT. Its protein is CASSWGVTGELFF. Complete variable domain (other parts from reference TRBV5-4 and TRBJ2-2): ETGVTQSPTHLIKTRGQQVTLRCSSQSGHNTVSWYQQALGQGPQFIFQYYREEENGRGNFPPRFSGLQFPNYSSELNVNALELDDSALYLCASSWGVTGELFFGEGSRLTVL.

In its sample, this clonotype was seen many times. The chain is built from TRBV28 and TRBJ1-2; 8 bases map to TRBD1. CDR1 is MDHEN, CDR2 SYDVKM, per germline. The CDR3 sequence is 15 residues long. V was clipped by 3 bases and J by 4 bases; unmatched bases: 7. The CDR3 region is CASSFQGAESYGYTF. The DNA of the CDR3 is TGTGCCAGCAGTTTTCAGGGGGCGGAGAGCTATGGCTACACCTTC.

CDR3 region: CASSLMTATYNEQFF. The CDR3, as DNA: TGTGCCAGCAGCTTGATGACCGCTACCTACAATGAGCAGTTCTTC. V is TRBV7-6 and J is TRBJ2-1; D unresolved. Germline CDR1 and CDR2: SGHVS and FNYEAQ. The V end lost 3 bases, the J end lost 2 bases, and 11 bases lay between the germline ends. This CDR3 comprises 15 residues.

Ten or more counts support this clonotype. The J gene is TRBJ2-7, the V gene TRBV20-1; D possibly corresponds to TRBD2 (6 bases). CDR1 is DFQATT, CDR2 SNEGSKA, per germline (reference sequence). This CDR3 has 15 amino acids. With 0 bases removed from V and 0 bases from J, the gap between germline ends came to 12 bases. The CDR3 DNA follows: TGCAGTGCTAGAGATGGTGCGGGGAGCTCCTACGAGCAGTACTTC. Protein: CSARDGAGSSYEQYF.

The chain uses TRBV2 and TRBJ2-7; D is uncertain. V was clipped by 2 bases and J by 5 bases, with 7 bases between them. This CDR3 is built from 12 residues. CDR1 is SNHLY, CDR2 FYNNEI, per germline. The CDR3, as DNA: TGTGCCAGCAGTGAATCTATGGACGAGCAGTACTTC. Translation: CASSESMDEQYF.